The 18 T cell receptor beta chains given below trace back to one sample, sequenced in a study of blood T cell repertoires in COVID-19. The data were produced by immunoSEQ multiplex PCR, yet TCRdb's version contains in-frame clones alone and is incomplete. Counted here are 110,000 to 150,000 clones, approximately 80% occurring once; the ten biggest clones make up roughly 6.5%. Sequencing was performed on peripheral blood. These receptors were obtained from a human donor in a cohort sampled during active COVID-19.

The V gene is TRBV9, the J gene TRBJ2-1, with 11 bases that match TRBD2. CDR3 length: 16 residues. Trimming cost V 4 bases and J 5 bases; bases outside gene matches: 8. Germline loops: CDR1 SGDLS, CDR2 YYNGEE. The CDR3 DNA reads TGTGCCAGCAGCTTCCTTAGCGGGGGGGCCAACAATGAGCAGTTCTTC. It codes for CASSFLSGGANNEQFF. Full variable domain (rest looked up from reference TRBV9 and TRBJ2-1): DSGVTQTPKHLITATGQRVTLRCSPRSGDLSVYWYQQSLDQGLQFLIQYYNGEERAKGNILERFSAQQFPDLHSELNLSSLELGDSALYFCASSFLSGGANNEQFFGPGTRLTVL.

This sequence joins TRBV7-2 and TRBJ2-3, with 10 bases lining up with TRBD2. Per germline, CDR1 SGHTA and CDR2 FQGNSA. This CDR3 has 18 amino acids. The V gene end was trimmed by 1 base and the J gene end by 1 base; junction bases not matched to a gene: 8. CDR3 coding DNA: TGTGCCAGCAGCTTAGTTAGCGGGGGGCCCGTAGGCACAGATACGCAGTATTTT. Residues: CASSLVSGGPVGTDTQYF.

The genes are TRBV5-1 and TRBJ2-5; D is uncertain. This CDR3 spans 12 amino acids. From germline, CDR1 is SGHRS and CDR2 YFSETQ. Trimming pared 0 bases from V and 5 bases from J, leaving 5 bases between. The CDR3 sequence: CASSLVMETQYF. Here the CDR3 DNA reads TGCGCCAGCAGCTTGGTTATGGAGACCCAGTACTTC.

This clone was found once. The rearrangement uses TRBV9 and TRBJ1-2; 7 bases align to TRBD1. V was clipped by 3 bases and J by 3 bases; unmatched bases: 5. Per germline, CDR1 SGDLS and CDR2 YYNGEE. CDR3 length: 14 amino acids. This CDR3 is CASSGQGGDYGYTF. CDR3 bases: TGTGCCAGCAGCGGACAGGGAGGTGACTATGGCTACACCTTC.

The chain joins TRBV19 to TRBJ2-5, with 8 bases lining up with TRBD1. With V trimmed by 3 bases and J by 5 bases, 11 bases remained unmatched. Germline CDR1 and CDR2: LNHDA and SQIVND (reference sequence). This CDR3 is 16 amino acids long. The CDR3 nucleotides read TGTGCCAGTAGTATGCAACCGGGACAGGTGGGGGAGACCCAGTACTTC. The encoded protein is CASSMQPGQVGETQYF.

This clone was observed a few times. V gene TRBV6-5 combines with J gene TRBJ2-7, with D possibly matching TRBD1 (6 bases). Trimming stripped 6 bases from V and 5 bases from J, with 14 bases between. Per the germline V gene, CDR1 is MNHEY and CDR2 is SVGAGI. The length of the CDR3 is 13 residues. This chain's CDR3 is CASSPDRFHEQYF. The CDR3 region has the DNA TGTGCCAGCAGCCCCGACAGGTTCCACGAGCAGTACTTC.

This clone has only one observation. V gene TRBV27 combines with J gene TRBJ2-3, with a weak D call TRBD1 (5 bases). The CDR3 covers 14 residues. In germline, CDR1 is MNHEY, CDR2 SMNVEV (reference sequence). The ends were cut back, 4 bases at V and 2 bases at J, with 10 bases in the middle. The DNA for the CDR3 is TGTGCCAGCAGTTACGACAGAGACACAGATACGCAGTATTTT. It is translated as CASSYDRDTDTQYF.

V is TRBV19 and J is TRBJ2-3; the match to TRBD2 covers 8 bases. The CDR3 consists of 15 residues. Germline assignment: CDR1 LNHDA and CDR2 SQIVND (reference sequence). V was clipped by 6 bases and J by 0 bases; unmatched bases: 5. CDR3 sequence (DNA): TGTGCCAGTAGCCCTAGCGGGCATAGCACAGATACGCAGTATTTT. Amino acids: CASSPSGHSTDTQYF.

The gene calls are TRBV18 and TRBJ1-4; D call uncertain. This CDR3 spans 14 amino acids. V lost 5 bases to trimming and J lost 8 bases, with 15 bases between them. CDR1 is KGHSH and CDR2 is LQKENI in the germline V gene. The chain's CDR3 is CASSDQVQGEKLFF. The CDR3, as DNA: TGTGCCAGCTCAGACCAGGTCCAAGGAGAAAAACTGTTTTTT. The whole variable domain, filled in from reference TRBV18 and TRBJ1-4, reads NAGVMQNPRHLVRRRGQEARLRCSPMKGHSHVYWYRQLPEEGLKFMVYLQKENIIDESGMPKERFSAEFPKEGPSILRIQQVVRGDSAAYFCASSDQVQGEKLFFGSGTQLSVL.

This chain connects TRBV4-2 to TRBJ1-4; possible D gene TRBD1, 6 bases. This CDR3 is 16 amino acids long. Trimming shortened V by 1 base and J by 4 bases, and 13 bases separated the two germline ends. Germline-derived CDR1 and CDR2 are LGHNA and YNFKEQ. The CDR3 DNA is TGTGCCAGCAGCCAAGGAGGCAGGGGTTTTAATGAAAAACTGTTTTTT. It is translated as CASSQGGRGFNEKLFF.

The CDR3 DNA reads as TGTGCCAGCAGCTCCGCGGTGGGACTTAAAGACGAGCAGTACTTC. Protein sequence: CASSSAVGLKDEQYF. The rearrangement links TRBV7-9 to TRBJ2-7, with a weak D call TRBD2 (6 bases). V dropped 4 bases and J dropped 5 bases, with 18 bases sitting between them. CDR1 SEHNR and CDR2 FQNEAQ come from the germline V gene (reference sequence). The CDR3 extends over 15 amino acids.

This CDR3 reads CASSLAGGYNEQFF. The CDR3 DNA reads TGTGCCAGCAGTTTAGCGGGGGGATACAATGAGCAGTTCTTC. V gene TRBV6-5 combines with J gene TRBJ2-1, with 10 nucleotides matching TRBD2. The germline gives CDR1 MNHEY, CDR2 SVGAGI. CDR3 length: 14 residues. Trimming at V came to 4 bases and at J to 4 bases, leaving 1 base not matched to a gene.

J is TRBJ1-2 and V is TRBV6-6, with D tentatively TRBD1 (6 bases). Germline V gives CDR1 MNHNY, CDR2 SVGAGI (reference sequence). The CDR3 totals 14 residues. V lost 5 bases to trimming and J lost 5 bases, with 15 bases between them. Here the CDR3 reads CASSPGETGYGYTF. CDR3 DNA: TGTGCCAGCAGTCCAGGGGAGACGGGGTATGGCTACACCTTC.

The chain uses TRBV15 and TRBJ1-4, with unresolved D. Germline assignment: CDR1 LNHNV and CDR2 YYDKDF (reference sequence). This CDR3 is 16 amino acids long. Trimming removed 5 bases at V and 7 bases at J, with 20 bases between. The CDR3 coding sequence is TGTGCCACCAGCTATGACACCCGAACAGACCTTGAAAAACTGTTTTTT. Translation: CATSYDTRTDLEKLFF.

The genes are TRBV19 and TRBJ2-7, with D possibly matching TRBD2 (6 bases). V was shortened by 0 bases and J by 6 bases, with 15 bases between the two germline ends. The CDR3 runs to 15 residues. The germline CDR1 and CDR2 sequences are LNHDA and SQIVND (reference sequence). DNA for the CDR3: TGTGCCAGTAGTATAGACGGCAGGGAGGTAGTCGAGCAGTACTTC. Translating it yields CASSIDGREVVEQYF.

In this sample, this clone turned up once. The chain combines TRBV6-5 with TRBJ1-2; D is possibly TRBD1 (5 bases). In germline, CDR1 is MNHEY, CDR2 SVGAGI. Trimming cost V 7 bases and J 7 bases, with 19 bases left between them. The CDR3 totals 14 residues. CDR3 coding DNA: TGTGCCAGCACTCCCGCAGGGTGGCCCTTTGGCTACACCTTC. Its translation is CASTPAGWPFGYTF.

The rearrangement links TRBV5-1 to TRBJ2-2; D gene uncertain. CDR1 SGHRS and CDR2 YFSETQ come from the germline V gene. V dropped 2 bases and J dropped 0 bases, with 8 bases sitting between them. The CDR3 extends over 15 amino acids. In DNA, the CDR3 is TGCGCCAGCAGCTTTAGCCGAGCGAACACCGGGGAGCTGTTTTTT. Translation gives CASSFSRANTGELFF.

The chain uses TRBV4-3 and TRBJ2-5; D unresolved. V shed 1 base and J shed 3 bases, with 9 bases lying between them. Germline lookup yields CDR1 LGHNA and CDR2 YSLEER. This CDR3 comprises 14 residues. CDR3 sequence reads: CASSQGLGKETQYF. The DNA for the CDR3 is TGCGCCAGCAGCCAAGGGTTGGGCAAAGAGACCCAGTACTTC.